The 22 T cell receptor beta chains given below trace back to one sample, sequenced in a study of blood T cells in healthy people across ages. Next came a second PCR, run for roughly 6 to 11 cycles, which used a sample-barcoded 5' primer along with a J-beta primer mix. TCRdb reprocessed the 5' RACE reads with MiXCR, giving one entry per CDR3 protein. The sample has 630,000 or so distinct CDR3 sequences; approximately 30% are singletons. The sequenced sample consisted of blood. All receptors derive from a woman older than 75 in good health.

This clonotype has ten or more counts. V gene TRBV6-1 combines with J gene TRBJ1-2; no definite D call. Germline CDR1 MNHNS, CDR2 SASEGT. V was shortened by 0 bases and J by 4 bases, with 6 bases between the two germline ends. The CDR3 covers 13 residues. DNA for the CDR3: TGTGCCAGCAGTGAAGCAGGGCCCTATGGCTACACCTTC. Amino acid sequence: CASSEAGPYGYTF.

J is TRBJ2-5 and V is TRBV7-2; 7 bases line up with TRBD1. With V trimmed by 5 bases and J by 2 bases, 17 bases remained unmatched. This CDR3 comprises 18 residues. Germline assignment: CDR1 SGHTA and CDR2 FQGNSA. CDR3 bases: TGTGCCAGCAGCATCGAAAAGGGGAAAGGGGGCCTACAAGAGACCCAGTACTTC. Translating it yields CASSIEKGKGGLQETQYF.

This clonotype came up many times. This sequence joins TRBV12-3 or TRBV12-4 and TRBJ2-5; TRBD2 matches at 9 bases. The CDR3 has 15 residues. The V segment lost 7 bases and the J segment 4 bases; nucleotides outside the gene matches: 10. The CDR3 DNA follows: TGTGCCAGCAATCCTGCGGGGGGGATCGGAGAGACCCAGTACTTC. Protein: CASNPAGGIGETQYF.

The rearrangement uses TRBV2 and TRBJ2-3; TRBD2 agrees at 13 bases. The germline gives CDR1 SNHLY, CDR2 FYNNEI. V dropped 6 bases and J dropped 6; count of bases not matched to a gene: 6. The CDR3 loop spans 15 amino acids. For the CDR3, the DNA is TGTGCCAGCAGGGGACTAGCGGGGACAACGGATACGCAGTATTTT. Its translation: CASRGLAGTTDTQYF.

Ten or more counts support this clonotype. The V and J genes are TRBV7-2 and TRBJ2-3; D is undetermined. Trimming stripped 1 base from V and 1 base from J, with 9 bases between. Per germline, CDR1 SGHTA and CDR2 FQGNSA. This CDR3 region has 15 residues. The CDR3: CASSLGGSRTDTQYF. In DNA form, the CDR3 reads TGTGCCAGCAGCTTAGGTGGCTCCCGCACAGATACGCAGTATTTT.

This chain connects TRBV5-1 to TRBJ2-5; 10 positions agree with TRBD2. This CDR3 has 15 amino acids. The J segment lost 2 bases and the V segment lost 8 bases, leaving 9 bases of the junction unmatched. Germline V lookup: CDR1 SGHRS, CDR2 YFSETQ. CDR3 loop: CASTSGVVTQETQYF. The CDR3 DNA sequence: TGCGCCAGTACTAGCGGGGTTGTAACGCAAGAGACCCAGTACTTC.

The CDR3 here is CSARKELGAFF. The CDR3 DNA reads TGCAGTGCTAGAAAGGAGCTAGGGGCTTTCTTT. The genes are TRBV20-1 and TRBJ1-1; D remains ambiguous. Between the trimmed V and J ends, which lost 2 bases and 11 bases, there was a span of 12 bases. This CDR3 comprises 11 residues. Per the germline V gene, CDR1 is DFQATT and CDR2 is SNEGSKA (reference sequence).

This clonotype was recorded only once. The chain is built from TRBV5-5 and TRBJ2-1, with D perhaps matching TRBD1 (6 bases). The germline V gene has CDR1 SGHKS and CDR2 YYEKEE (reference sequence). This CDR3 contains 13 residues. Trimming pared 5 bases from V and 5 bases from J, leaving 11 bases between. DNA of the CDR3: TGTGCCAGCAGTTACAGGGTACACAATGAGCAGTTCTTC. Its protein product is CASSYRVHNEQFF.

This clonotype was observed at least ten times. J is TRBJ2-1 and V is TRBV7-2; D gene ambiguous. V was pared by 5 bases and J by 0 bases, with 11 bases between. The CDR3 is 15 amino acids. Per the germline V gene, CDR1 is SGHTA and CDR2 is FQGNSA. CDR3 in amino acids: CASSHQKGSYNEQFF. The CDR3 DNA reads as TGTGCCAGCAGCCATCAGAAGGGCTCCTACAATGAGCAGTTCTTC.

The sample holds many counts of this clonotype. The chain recombines TRBV5-5 with TRBJ2-4; D not resolved. The CDR3 is made up of 16 amino acids. From germline, CDR1 is SGHKS and CDR2 YYEKEE (reference sequence). The V end lost 0 bases, the J end lost 0 bases, and 10 bases lay between the germline ends. For the CDR3, the DNA is TGTGCCAGCAGCTTGGCCCCCAACCTAGCCAAAAACATTCAGTACTTC. This sequence encodes CASSLAPNLAKNIQYF.

This clonotype has just a few counts. This clone may be a read error of a much larger clone one base away. This sequence joins TRBV29-1 and TRBJ2-1; 16 bases are shared with TRBD2. The J call may not be correct, given that the DNA end is closer to TRBJ2-7. The CDR3 is 17 amino acids. CDR1 is SQVTM and CDR2 is ANQGSEA in the germline V gene. CDR3 nucleotides: TGCAGCGTTGACGGGGGGACTAGCGGGGGGGCCTACAATGAGCAGTACTTC. Translated: CSVDGGTSGGAYNEQYF.

The sample holds a few counts of this clonotype. The V gene is TRBV2, the J gene TRBJ1-4, with 8 nucleotides matching TRBD1. The CDR3 totals 15 residues. V gave up 6 bases and J gave up 8 bases; unmatched junction bases: 11. Germline V lookup: CDR1 SNHLY, CDR2 FYNNEI. The CDR3 bases are TGTGCCAGCAGGATTACGGACAGGGCTGGGGAAAAACTGTTTTTT. This gives the protein CASRITDRAGEKLFF.

The chain employs TRBV9 and TRBJ1-4, with D unclear. The germline V gene has CDR1 SGDLS and CDR2 YYNGEE. V lost 0 bases and J 7 bases, leaving 10 bases between the germline ends. The CDR3 is 14 residues long. This CDR3 is CASSVEGVAEKLFF. As DNA, the CDR3 is TGTGCCAGCAGCGTAGAAGGAGTCGCTGAAAAACTGTTTTTT.

This clonotype was seen many times. The chain combines TRBV25-1 with TRBJ1-2, with 11 bases that match TRBD1. This CDR3 has 12 residues. Per the germline V gene, CDR1 is MGHDK and CDR2 is SYGVNS. The ends lost 6 bases at V and 13 bases at J; junction bases unmatched: 7. CDR3 in amino acids: CASSEGTGGITF. CDR3 coding DNA: TGTGCCAGCAGCGAAGGGACAGGGGGAATCACCTTC.

The gene calls are TRBV4-2 and TRBJ2-1, with TRBD2 matching 9 bases. CDR3 length: 16 residues. V lost 1 base to trimming and J lost 4 bases; unmatched junction nucleotides: 5. Germline V gene data show CDR1 as LGHNA and CDR2 as YNFKEQ. DNA for the CDR3: TGTGCCAGCAGCCAAGGGGCCAGCGGGGGGTACAATGAGCAGTTCTTC. Its translation: CASSQGASGGYNEQFF.

This chain connects TRBV30 to TRBJ1-1; D is undetermined. Germline V lookup: CDR1 GTSNPN, CDR2 SVGIG (reference sequence). V was clipped by 2 bases and J by 0 bases, with 7 bases between them. This CDR3 region has 13 residues. The CDR3 nucleotides read TGTGCCTGGAGTCGTCAGTTGAACACTGAAGCTTTCTTT. It encodes CAWSRQLNTEAFF.

As for this clonotype: Possible read error: a much larger clone is one base away. The rearrangement links TRBV20-1 to TRBJ2-7, with D maybe TRBD2 (7 bases). In germline, CDR1 is DFQATT, CDR2 SNEGSKA (reference sequence). V lost 3 bases and J lost 3, with 15 bases in between. CDR3 length: 14 residues. The CDR3 DNA is TGCAGTGCTAGTTCTGGGGGGGGGCGCTACGAGCAGTACTTC. Translation gives CSASSGGGRYEQYF.

This clonotype was recorded at least ten times. V is TRBV6-6 and J is TRBJ2-7; 11 positions agree with TRBD2. Germline CDR1 is MNHNY and CDR2 is SVGAGI (reference sequence). V shed 4 bases, J shed 5 bases, and the junction held 4 bases outside the gene matches. This CDR3 is built from 14 residues. The DNA for the CDR3 is TGTGCCAGCAGTTTCCTAGCGGGGGGACACGAGCAGTACTTC. Translation: CASSFLAGGHEQYF.

This clonotype showed up just a few times. The chain uses TRBV29-1 and TRBJ2-2, with D possibly matching TRBD1 (6 bases). V lost 6 bases and J 2 bases, leaving 13 bases between the germline ends. This CDR3 is 14 amino acids long. The germline V gene encodes CDR1 SQVTM and CDR2 ANQGSEA. The CDR3 nucleotides are TGCAGCGTGGCAGGGGACATAAACACCGGGGAGCTGTTTTTT. This encodes CSVAGDINTGELFF.

A few counts support this clonotype. This chain links TRBV7-6 with TRBJ1-1; no clear D. Germline CDR1 SGHVS, CDR2 FNYEAQ. This CDR3 has 15 amino acids. The V end lost 5 bases, the J end lost 4 bases, and 17 bases lay between the germline ends. CDR3 in DNA: TGTGCCAGCAGCCGTCGGCTCGGGCGGAGCACTGAAGCTTTCTTT. Translating gives CASSRRLGRSTEAFF.

Note on this clonotype: An end of the junction differs from the germline gene, which may be a read error. The genes are TRBV6-5 and TRBJ1-1; possible D gene TRBD1, 6 bases. The CDR3 extends over 16 amino acids. CDR1 MNHEY and CDR2 SVGAGI come from the germline V gene. The CDR3 coding sequence is TGTGCCAGCAGTTTCCGGACAGCCGTGCCGAACATTGAAGCTTTCTTT. Translated: CASSFRTAVPNIEAFF.

The rearrangement uses TRBV29-1 and TRBJ2-7, with D perhaps TRBD2 (6 bases). Germline V lookup: CDR1 SQVTM, CDR2 ANQGSEA. The CDR3 loop spans 11 amino acids. V shed 7 bases and J shed 4 bases, with 11 bases lying between them. The chain's CDR3 is CSAGTLYEQYF. The CDR3 DNA is TGCAGCGCCGGGACTCTTTACGAGCAGTACTTC.